The subject of this entry is one T cell receptor (beta chain). This sample is drawn from a study of cytotoxic CD8 clonotypes in ibrutinib-treated CLL. Assay: immunoSEQ multiplex PCR; the TCRdb copy retains only in-frame clones and omits some. This table has under 300,000 clones, around 76% appearing once. Germline V gene data show CDR1 as SGHAT and CDR2 as FQDESV (reference sequence). The CDR3 length is 17 residues. V shed 2 bases, J shed 1 base, and the junction held 10 bases outside the gene matches. The chain combines TRBV11-1 with TRBJ1-1; 7 bases map to TRBD1. This receptor was obtained from a human donor with chronic lymphocytic leukemia. Sample: PBMCs, taken at disease progression, from a patient treated with ibrutinib. CDR3 residues: CASSLLPGTAENTEAFF. The CDR3 DNA sequence: TGTGCCAGCAGCTTACTCCCTGGGACAGCGGAGAACACTGAAGCTTTCTTT.